The rows below give T cell receptor beta chains drawn from one sample of a study of T cell responses to AZD1222 COVID-19 vaccine. The assay was immunoSEQ multiplex PCR, and TCRdb's table has in-frame clones only and misses some. The table records 150,000 to 190,000 clones, 85% to 95% of them present only once. The sample in question was peripheral blood, obtained 28 days after the second AZD1222 dose. These receptors all come from an adult who received the AZD1222 COVID-19 vaccine. The CDR3 runs from the conserved cysteine through the conserved F or W. The D gene is left open where the match is weak. Rows give clone size only sometimes, using once, few, many, or a class for an expanded clone.

d_call	v_call	clone_size	j_call	cdr3_aa	cdr3_nt
.	TRBV27	.	TRBJ1-3	CASSFLGRPGNTIYF	TGTGCCAGCAGTTTCTTGGGGAGGCCTGGAAACACCATATATTTT
.	TRBV6-2/TRBV6-3	.	TRBJ1-3	CASSRGTDGNTIYF	TGTGCCAGCAGCCGCGGGACGGATGGAAACACCATATATTTT
.	TRBV19	.	TRBJ2-7	CASSIDRQQRSYEQYF	TGTGCCAGTAGTATAGATCGACAGCAACGCTCCTACGAGCAGTACTTC
TRBD2	TRBV7-2	.	TRBJ2-2	CASSGPGLAGGGTGELFF	TGTGCCAGCAGCGGACCGGGACTAGCGGGGGGGGGCACCGGGGAGCTGTTTTTT
TRBD2	TRBV5-4	.	TRBJ2-1	CASSLDRLAGGEQFF	TGTGCCAGCAGCTTGGATAGGCTAGCGGGGGGAGAGCAGTTCTTC
TRBD1	TRBV7-9	.	TRBJ1-1	CASNPQGTYEAFF	TGTGCCAGCAACCCACAGGGGACCTATGAAGCTTTCTTT
TRBD2	TRBV3-1/TRBV3-2	.	TRBJ2-3	CASSPRLATSTDTQYF	TGTGCCAGCAGCCCCCGACTAGCGACTAGCACAGATACGCAGTATTTT
.	TRBV11-2	.	TRBJ2-3	CASSLEYSGLPKEGPDTQYF	TGTGCCAGCAGCTTAGAATACTCGGGACTCCCGAAAGAAGGGCCAGATACGCAGTATTTT
.	TRBV18	.	TRBJ1-3	CASSPPGPGSGNTIYF	TGTGCCAGCTCACCCCCGGGACCCGGCTCTGGAAACACCATATATTTT
.	TRBV19	.	TRBJ1-5	CASMGRAYSNQPQHF	TGTGCCAGTATGGGGAGGGCATATAGCAATCAGCCCCAGCATTTT
TRBD1	TRBV6-5	few	TRBJ1-4	CASSRDRDGEKLFF	TGTGCCAGCAGCCGAGACAGGGATGGTGAAAAACTGTTTTTT
.	TRBV28	.	TRBJ1-5	CASSLRQSNRPQHF	TGTGCCAGCAGTTTACGACAGAGCAATCGGCCCCAGCATTTT
TRBD1	TRBV5-8	.	TRBJ2-5	CASREGTGIEETQYF	TGTGCCAGCAGGGAAGGGACAGGGATTGAAGAGACCCAGTACTTC
TRBD2	TRBV19	few	TRBJ2-5	CATTSGGETQYF	TGTGCCACAACTAGCGGGGGGGAGACCCAGTACTTC
.	TRBV11-2	.	TRBJ2-7	CASTPSSGAPSYEQYF	TGTGCCAGCACCCCCTCCTCGGGAGCTCCCTCCTACGAGCAGTACTTC
.	TRBV28	.	TRBJ2-1	CASSFHPRQVIYNEQFF	TGTGCCAGCAGTTTCCACCCCCGACAGGTAATCTACAATGAGCAGTTCTTC
TRBD1	TRBV6-4	.	TRBJ1-2	CARTGGDYGYTF	TGTGCCAGGACAGGGGGCGACTATGGCTACACCTTC
.	TRBV6-1	.	TRBJ1-1	CASSDRSAVNTEAFF	TGTGCCAGCAGTGACAGGTCCGCGGTGAACACTGAAGCTTTCTTT
TRBD1	TRBV3-1/TRBV3-2	.	TRBJ1-2	CASRFGTGGPGYGYTF	TGTGCCAGCAGATTCGGGACAGGGGGCCCGGGCTATGGCTACACCTTC
.	TRBV15	.	TRBJ1-4	CATSRDLPGANEKLFF	TGTGCCACCAGCAGAGATCTTCCAGGGGCAAATGAAAAACTGTTTTTT
.	TRBV15	.	TRBJ1-6	CATSLRGGGSPLHF	TGTGCCACCAGCCTAAGAGGGGGAGGTTCACCCCTCCACTTT
TRBD2	TRBV7-8	.	TRBJ2-1	CASSLEFRISGGNNEQFF	TGTGCCAGCAGCTTAGAATTTAGAATTAGCGGGGGAAACAATGAGCAGTTCTTC
TRBD1	TRBV28	.	TRBJ1-5	CASSSVQGAGQPQHF	TGTGCCAGCAGTTCAGTACAGGGGGCTGGTCAGCCCCAGCATTTT
.	TRBV5-8	many	TRBJ1-2	CASSYGPGYTF	TGTGCCAGCAGCTATGGACCTGGCTACACCTTC
.	TRBV28	once	TRBJ1-2	CASVLRGAGYGYTF	TGTGCCAGCGTCCTAAGGGGGGCTGGTTATGGCTACACCTTC
TRBD2	TRBV28	.	TRBJ2-3	CASSLSQREGPDTQYF	TGTGCCAGCAGTTTGTCCCAGCGGGAGGGCCCCGATACGCAGTATTTT
.	TRBV12-3/TRBV12-4	.	TRBJ1-1	CASSLGEGAFF	TGTGCCAGCAGTTTAGGGGAGGGAGCTTTCTTT
TRBD2	TRBV11-2	.	TRBJ2-3	CASSRPAGGPQDTQYF	TGTGCCAGCAGTCGTCCGGCGGGGGGGCCTCAAGATACGCAGTATTTT
TRBD2	TRBV9	.	TRBJ2-3	CASSALAGVPDTQYF	TGTGCCAGCAGCGCACTAGCGGGAGTTCCAGATACGCAGTATTTT
.	TRBV13	once	TRBJ2-7	CASSLGGPNPNYEQYF	TGTGCCAGCAGCTTAGGGGGTCCTAACCCCAATTACGAGCAGTACTTC
TRBD2	TRBV28	.	TRBJ2-7	CASSPPVATSGRVQYF	TGTGCCAGCAGTCCCCCGGTCGCGACTAGCGGGAGAGTGCAGTACTTC
.	TRBV6-4	once	TRBJ2-3	CASSDHQLPDTQYF	TGTGCCAGCAGTGACCATCAACTCCCAGATACGCAGTATTTT
.	TRBV7-2	.	TRBJ1-1	CASSVLRGGTEAFF	TGTGCCAGCAGCGTCCTCAGGGGAGGTACTGAAGCTTTCTTT
TRBD1	TRBV5-1	.	TRBJ2-7	CASSQDRGSYEQYF	TGCGCCAGCAGCCAGGACAGGGGTTCTTACGAGCAGTACTTC
.	TRBV6-6	.	TRBJ1-5	CASRDYSENQPQHF	TGTGCCAGCAGGGACTACTCAGAGAATCAGCCCCAGCATTTT
TRBD1	TRBV5-1	.	TRBJ1-1	CASSPGQGTEAFF	TGCGCCAGCAGCCCTGGACAGGGCACTGAAGCTTTCTTT
.	TRBV30	few	TRBJ1-5	CASYGLSNQPQHF	TGTGCCTCCTATGGACTGAGCAATCAGCCCCAGCATTTT
.	TRBV2	.	TRBJ1-1	CASRKGGRNTEAFF	TGTGCCAGCAGAAAGGGAGGAAGGAACACTGAAGCTTTCTTT
.	TRBV5-6	.	TRBJ1-2	CASSLRGVGSVIYGYTF	TGTGCCAGCAGCTTGCGAGGAGTCGGCTCGGTCATCTATGGCTACACCTTC
TRBD2	TRBV18	.	TRBJ2-7	CASSPLGGDEQYF	TGTGCCAGCTCACCCCTCGGGGGGGACGAGCAGTACTTC
.	TRBV18	.	TRBJ2-3	CASSLQGWGTDTQYF	TGTGCCAGCTCACTTCAGGGGTGGGGCACAGATACGCAGTATTTT
TRBD1	TRBV7-8	.	TRBJ1-1	CASSLDDRGIYTEAFF	TGTGCCAGCAGCTTAGACGACAGGGGTATATACACTGAAGCTTTCTTT
TRBD1	TRBV27	.	TRBJ1-6	CASKGANSPLHF	TGTGCCAGCAAGGGGGCCAACTCACCCCTCCACTTT
.	TRBV3-1/TRBV3-2	.	TRBJ1-5	CASSRSNSPDQPQHF	TGTGCCAGCAGCCGCTCAAATTCCCCGGACCAGCCCCAGCATTTT
TRBD1	TRBV7-9	.	TRBJ1-6	CASRSWPGQGPQDSPLHF	TGTGCCAGCCGGTCATGGCCGGGACAGGGGCCGCAAGATTCACCCCTCCACTTT
.	TRBV6-6	.	TRBJ2-7	CATCNGGGNEQYF	TGTGCCACCTGTAATGGGGGCGGGAACGAGCAGTACTTC
.	TRBV10-1	.	TRBJ1-1	CASSESLFSRGFF	TGCGCCAGCAGTGAGTCGTTATTCTCCCGGGGTTTCTTT
TRBD2	TRBV27	.	TRBJ2-3	CASGPGLAGDTQYF	TGTGCCAGCGGACCGGGACTAGCGGGAGATACGCAGTATTTT
.	TRBV20-1	.	TRBJ1-3	CSASRKLGSGNTIYF	TGCAGTGCTAGTCGCAAACTTGGCTCTGGAAACACCATATATTTT